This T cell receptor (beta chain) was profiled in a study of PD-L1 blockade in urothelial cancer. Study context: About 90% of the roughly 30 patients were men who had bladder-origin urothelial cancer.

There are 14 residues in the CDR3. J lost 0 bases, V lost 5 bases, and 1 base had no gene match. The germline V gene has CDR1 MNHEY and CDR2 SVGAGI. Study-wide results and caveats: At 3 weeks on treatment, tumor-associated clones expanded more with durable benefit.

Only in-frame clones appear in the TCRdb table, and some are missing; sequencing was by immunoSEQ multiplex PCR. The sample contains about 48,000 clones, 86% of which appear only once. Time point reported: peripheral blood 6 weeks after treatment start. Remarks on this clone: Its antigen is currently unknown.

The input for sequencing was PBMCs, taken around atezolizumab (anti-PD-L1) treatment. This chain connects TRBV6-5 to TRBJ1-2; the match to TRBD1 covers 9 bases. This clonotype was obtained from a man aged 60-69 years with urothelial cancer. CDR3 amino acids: CASSRDRANYGYTF. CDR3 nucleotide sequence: TGTGCCAGCAGTCGGGACAGGGCTAACTATGGCTACACCTTC.